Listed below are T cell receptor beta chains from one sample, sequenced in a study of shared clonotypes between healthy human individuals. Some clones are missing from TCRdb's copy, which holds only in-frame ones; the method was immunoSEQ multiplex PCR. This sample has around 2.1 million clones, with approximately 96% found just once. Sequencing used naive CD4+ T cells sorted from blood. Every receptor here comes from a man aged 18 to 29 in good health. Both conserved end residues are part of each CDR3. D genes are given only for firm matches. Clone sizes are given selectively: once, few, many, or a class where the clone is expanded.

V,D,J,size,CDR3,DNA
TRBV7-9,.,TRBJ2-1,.,CASSLQNRYYNEQFF,TGTGCCAGCAGCTTACAGAACCGATATTACAATGAGCAGTTCTTC
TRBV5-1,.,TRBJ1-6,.,CASSLDRQSPLHF,TGCGCCAGCAGCTTGGACAGACAGTCGCCCCTCCACTTT
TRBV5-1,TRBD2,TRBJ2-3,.,CASSSGLAASTDTQYF,TGCGCCAGCAGCTCGGGACTAGCGGCTAGCACAGATACGCAGTATTTT
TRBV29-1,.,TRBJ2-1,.,CSVSRTDNEQFF,TGCAGCGTTTCTAGAACGGACAATGAGCAGTTCTTC
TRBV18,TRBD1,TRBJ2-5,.,CASSPSVFEGAKQETQYF,TGTGCCAGCTCACCATCGGTCTTCGAGGGGGCGAAACAAGAGACCCAGTACTTC
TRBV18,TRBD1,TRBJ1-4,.,CASSSGTATNEKLFF,TGTGCCAGCTCGAGCGGGACAGCAACTAATGAAAAACTGTTTTTT
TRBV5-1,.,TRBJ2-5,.,CASSLGREGETQYF,TGCGCCAGCAGCTTGGGGCGGGAAGGGGAGACCCAGTACTTC
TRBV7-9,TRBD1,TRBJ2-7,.,CASSFLTTGVVYEQYF,TGTGCCAGCAGCTTCTTGACGACAGGGGTGGTCTACGAGCAGTACTTC
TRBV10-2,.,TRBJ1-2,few,CASSAGIGDGYTF,TGCGCCAGCAGTGCCGGAATAGGGGATGGCTACACCTTC
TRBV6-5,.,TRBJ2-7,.,CASRLRALFDEQYF,TGTGCCAGCAGATTGAGGGCCCTTTTCGACGAGCAGTACTTC
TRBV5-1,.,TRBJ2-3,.,CASSLGGGMSDTQYF,TGCGCCAGCAGCTTGGGCGGGGGCATGTCAGATACGCAGTATTTT
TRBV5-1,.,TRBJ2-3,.,CASSLGLPDTQYF,TGCGCCAGCAGCTTGGGGCTCCCGGATACGCAGTATTTT
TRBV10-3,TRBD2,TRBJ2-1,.,CAIKGGRDPYNEQFF,TGTGCCATCAAAGGCGGGAGGGATCCCTACAATGAGCAGTTCTTC
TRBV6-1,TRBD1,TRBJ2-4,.,CASSAPDRGTKNIQYF,TGTGCCAGCAGTGCGCCGGACAGGGGAACCAAAAACATTCAGTACTTC
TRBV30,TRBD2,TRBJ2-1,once,CAWSLLAGARNEQFF,TGTGCCTGGAGCTTACTAGCGGGAGCGCGGAATGAGCAGTTCTTC
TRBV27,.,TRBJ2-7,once,CASSPNYEQYF,TGTGCCAGCAGTCCTAACTACGAGCAGTACTTC
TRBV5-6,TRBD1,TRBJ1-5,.,CASSLGGQGANQPQHF,TGTGCCAGCAGCTTGGGAGGACAGGGGGCCAATCAGCCCCAGCATTTT